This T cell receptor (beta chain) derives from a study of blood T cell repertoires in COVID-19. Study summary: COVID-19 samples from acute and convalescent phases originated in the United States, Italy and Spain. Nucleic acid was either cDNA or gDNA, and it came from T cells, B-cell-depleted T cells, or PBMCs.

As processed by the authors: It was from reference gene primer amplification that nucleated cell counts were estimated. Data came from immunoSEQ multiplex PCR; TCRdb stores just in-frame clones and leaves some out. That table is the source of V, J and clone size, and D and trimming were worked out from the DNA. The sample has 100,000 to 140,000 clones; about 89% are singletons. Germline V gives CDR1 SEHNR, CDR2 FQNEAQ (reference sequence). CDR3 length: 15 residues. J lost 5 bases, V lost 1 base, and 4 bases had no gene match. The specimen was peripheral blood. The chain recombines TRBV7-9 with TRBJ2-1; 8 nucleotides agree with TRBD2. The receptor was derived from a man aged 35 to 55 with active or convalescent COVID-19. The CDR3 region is CASSLVSGSHNEQFF. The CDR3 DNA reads TGTGCCAGCAGCTTAGTGAGCGGGAGCCACAATGAGCAGTTCTTC.